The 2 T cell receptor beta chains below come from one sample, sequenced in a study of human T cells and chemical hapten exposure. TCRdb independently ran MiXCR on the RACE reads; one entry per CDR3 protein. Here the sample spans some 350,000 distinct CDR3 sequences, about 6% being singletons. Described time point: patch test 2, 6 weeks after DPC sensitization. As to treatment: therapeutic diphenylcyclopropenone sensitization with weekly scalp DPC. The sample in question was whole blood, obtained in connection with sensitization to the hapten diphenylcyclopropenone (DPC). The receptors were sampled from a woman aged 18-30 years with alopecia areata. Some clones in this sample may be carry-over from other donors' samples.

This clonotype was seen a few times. DNA of the CDR3: TGTGCCAGCAGCTTAGGGCCTGACACCTACGAGCAGTACTTC. This translates into CASSLGPDTYEQYF. The chain has TRBV7-6 and TRBJ2-7; D remains unclear. The CDR3 contains 14 residues. The V gene lost 1 base and the J gene lost 2 bases, with 9 bases spanning the gap. The germline V gene has CDR1 SGHVS and CDR2 FNYEAQ.

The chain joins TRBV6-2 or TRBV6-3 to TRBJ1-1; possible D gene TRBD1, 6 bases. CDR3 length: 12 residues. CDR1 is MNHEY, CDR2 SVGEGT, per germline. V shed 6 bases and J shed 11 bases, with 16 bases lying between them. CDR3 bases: TGTGCCAGCAGCTCCCACAGGGAATTCGCTTTCTTT. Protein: CASSSHREFAFF.